This TCR beta chain is drawn from a study of T cells after yellow fever vaccination. Study-wide results and caveats: Peaking on day 5 versus 15, the secondary response was faster but weaker. FACS-sorted repertoires might harbor abundant contaminating clonotypes from the bulk population.

On this clonotype: What it binds is not known.

Germline V CDR1 and CDR2: SGHTA, FQGNSA. Trimming took 6 bases from V and 5 from J, leaving 19 bases between them. The CDR3 runs to 16 residues. TCRdb used MiXCR to reprocess the 5' RACE reads, holding one entry per CDR3 protein. Among more than 350,000 distinct CDR3 sequences listed, roughly 11% were seen once. The chain is built from TRBV7-2 and TRBJ2-2; possibly TRBD1 or TRBD2 for D (7 bases each). This receptor was obtained from a man in his late teens or twenties who received the YFV17D yellow fever vaccine. Sequenced material: PBMCs, taken on the day of the first yellow fever vaccination. CDR3 in amino acids: CASRGTRQGGTGELFF. The CDR3 DNA is TGTGCCAGCAGGGGTACCCGACAGGGAGGGACCGGGGAGCTGTTTTTT.